One sample yielded the 14 T cell receptor beta chains listed below, sequenced in a study of T cells after yellow fever vaccination. Using its own MiXCR run on the 5' RACE reads, TCRdb lists one record per CDR3 protein. The table has fewer than 450,000 distinct CDR3 sequences, roughly 4% seen once. Sequencing used PBMCs, obtained 5 days after the yellow fever booster vaccination. The receptors here all came from a man between 18 and 29 years old who received the YFV17D yellow fever vaccine.

This clonotype was seen many times. This chain connects TRBV2 to TRBJ2-7; 7 nucleotides align to TRBD2. Germline assignment: CDR1 SNHLY and CDR2 FYNNEI. This CDR3 spans 14 amino acids. Trimming removed 6 bases from V and 2 bases from J; junction bases left unmatched: 7. In nucleotides, the CDR3 is TGTGCCAGCAGAGCTGGGGGGGTCACCTACGAGCAGTACGTC. Encoded protein: CASRAGGVTYEQYV.

This clonotype was observed at least ten times. This chain connects TRBV5-1 to TRBJ2-3, with 8 bases that match TRBD2. The CDR3 is 15 amino acids. V lost 0 bases and J lost 6; bases outside the gene matches: 6. Looked up from germline, CDR1 is SGHRS and CDR2 is YFSETQ. The CDR3 loop reads CASSLVRGGRDTQYF. The CDR3 bases are TGCGCCAGCAGCTTGGTCCGGGGGGGCAGGGATACGCAGTATTTT.

Ten or more counts support this clonotype. V usage is TRBV7-2 and J usage is TRBJ1-2, with a tentative D call TRBD1 (5 bases). Germline CDR1 is SGHTA and CDR2 is FQGNSA. V lost 2 bases, J lost 4 bases, and 11 bases lay in between. The CDR3 extends over 14 amino acids. In DNA form, the CDR3 reads TGTGCCAGCAGCTTAATCGGGGGGAGCTATGGCTACACCTTC. This gives the protein CASSLIGGSYGYTF.

This clonotype was counted only a few times. The rearrangement links TRBV10-3 to TRBJ1-1; possibly TRBD1 for D (5 bases). The germline V and J ends were trimmed by 4 bases and 1 base, with 13 bases remaining between them. The CDR3 sequence is 15 residues long. Per the germline V gene, CDR1 is ENHRY and CDR2 is SYGVKD. The CDR3 loop is CAISGKWDSNTEAFF. In nucleotides, the CDR3 is TGTGCCATCAGTGGGAAGTGGGACTCGAACACTGAAGCTTTCTTT.

V is TRBV7-9 and J is TRBJ2-4, with 7 bases lining up with TRBD1. Trimming took 5 bases from V and 9 from J; bases not matched to a gene: 16. Per the germline V gene, CDR1 is SEHNR and CDR2 is FQNEAQ (reference sequence). The CDR3 is made up of 16 amino acids. CDR3: CASSGRGQVAGAIQYF. In DNA, the CDR3 is TGTGCCAGCAGCGGCCGAGGACAGGTGGCAGGTGCCATTCAGTACTTC.

The chain joins TRBV18 to TRBJ1-2; a weak D match, TRBD1 (6 bases). Germline CDR1 and CDR2: KGHSH and LQKENI. Trimming left V 4 bases short and J 5 bases short, with 11 bases between. The CDR3 runs to 13 residues. The CDR3 region is CASSLDRQYGYTF. DNA of the CDR3: TGTGCCAGCTCACTGGACAGACAGTATGGCTACACCTTC.

The chain joins TRBV7-2 to TRBJ1-5; TRBD1 agrees at 9 bases. This CDR3 comprises 16 residues. From germline, CDR1 is SGHTA and CDR2 FQGNSA. With 2 bases clipped from V and 7 bases from J, the junction kept 9 bases outside the gene matches. CDR3 sequence: CASSLPSGQGRQPQHF. In nucleotides, the CDR3 is TGTGCCAGCAGCTTACCCTCGGGACAGGGAAGACAGCCCCAGCATTTT.

In this sample, this clonotype turned up a few times. The chain carries TRBV27 and TRBJ2-2; 7 bases are shared with TRBD1. The V gene's germline CDR1 is MNHEY and CDR2 SMNVEV (reference sequence). The length of the CDR3 is 17 residues. After removal of 3 bases from V and 3 bases from J, the junction contained 10 bases not matched to a gene. The CDR3 protein is CASSFLPGTEDTGELFF. The CDR3 bases are TGTGCCAGCAGTTTCTTACCCGGGACAGAGGACACCGGGGAGCTGTTTTTT.

This clonotype was counted at least ten times. This sequence joins TRBV13 and TRBJ2-1; maybe TRBD2 (5 bases). Trimming removed 5 bases at V and 7 bases at J, with 15 bases between. This CDR3 is built from 14 residues. In germline, CDR1 is PRHDT, CDR2 FYEKMQ (reference sequence). The chain's CDR3 is CASSPGLAGNEQFF. Here the CDR3 DNA reads TGTGCCAGCAGCCCCGGGCTAGCAGGAAATGAGCAGTTCTTC.

Many counts were recorded for this clonotype. The J gene is TRBJ2-1, the V gene TRBV7-3; 7 bases match TRBD1. J lost 10 bases, V lost 4 bases, and 10 bases had no gene match. The germline V gene encodes CDR1 SGHTA and CDR2 FQGTGA. This CDR3 region has 14 residues. The CDR3 region has the DNA TGTGCCAGCAGCTCCGAGGGGACAGCCTTGGAGCAGTTCTTC. It codes for CASSSEGTALEQFF. The whole variable domain, filled in from reference TRBV7-3 and TRBJ2-1, reads GAGVSQTPSNKVTEKGKYVELRCDPISGHTALYWYRQSLGQGPEFLIYFQGTGAADDSGLPNDRFFAVRPEGSVSTLKIQRTERGDSAVYLCASSSEGTALEQFFGPGTRLTVL.

The V call is TRBV5-1, the J call TRBJ1-6; no definite D call. Trimming cost V 3 bases and J 6 bases, with 13 bases left between them. This CDR3 region has 15 residues. Germline CDR1 reads SGHRS; CDR2 reads YFSETQ. The CDR3 nucleotides are TGCGCCAGCAGCTCCCTCGGCCTCGCTAATTCACCCCTCCACTTT. Its translation: CASSSLGLANSPLHF.

The table lists this clonotype with many counts. V usage is TRBV24-1 and J usage is TRBJ2-4; TRBD1 matches 10 bases. The CDR3 contains 15 residues. Germline assignment: CDR1 KGHDR and CDR2 SFDVKD. V trimming: 5 bases; J trimming: 0 bases; junction bases outside the gene matches: 0. CDR3 DNA sequence: TGTGCCACCAGTGGGACAGGGGGAGCCAAAAACATTCAGTACTTC. Its protein product is CATSGTGGAKNIQYF.

This clonotype has ten or more counts. This chain links TRBV4-3 with TRBJ2-7, with 11 bases fitting TRBD2. Germline V gene lookup returns CDR1 LGHNA and CDR2 YSLEER. V lost 0 bases and J lost 6; bases outside the gene matches: 10. The CDR3 consists of 17 residues. The CDR3 DNA is TGCGCCAGCAGCCAAGACCGGGCTAGCGGGGGGCGGACCGAGCAGTACTTC. It specifies CASSQDRASGGRTEQYF.

As regards this clonotype: Since a much larger clone is just one base distant, this may be a read error. The genes are TRBV7-9 and TRBJ1-5; weak D call: TRBD1 (5 bases). Trimming left V 4 bases short and J 1 base short, with 11 bases between. Germline V gene data show CDR1 as SEHNR and CDR2 as FQNEAQ (reference sequence). This CDR3 contains 15 residues. CDR3 in amino acids: CASSWGRASNQPQHF. As DNA, the CDR3 is TGTGCCAGCAGCTGGGGACGGGCAAGCAATCAGCCCCAGCATTTT.